The subject of this entry is one TCR beta chain. The data are from a study of cytomegalovirus exposure and HLA in healthy donors. At the level of the study: Some 87 million unique TCRs from HLA-typed donors were held in an early release of data.

V dropped 2 bases and J dropped 4; count of bases not matched to a gene: 9. This CDR3 has 16 residues. Germline V lookup: CDR1 MDHEN, CDR2 SYDVKM. 60 Vbeta and 13 Jbeta primers were used in PCR. Data came from immunoSEQ multiplex PCR; TCRdb stores just in-frame clones and leaves some out. The sample holds some 130,000 clones, 8.5% to 10% seen once. The specimen was PBMCs. The chain is built from TRBV28 and TRBJ1-2; 8 bases agree with TRBD1. This TCR was sampled from a man aged 50 or older in good health and CMV-seronegative. The DNA of the CDR3 is TGTGCCAGCAGTTTACCCCTCGGACAGGGTAGCTATGGCTACACCTTC. It specifies CASSLPLGQGSYGYTF.